These 24 T cell receptor beta chains originate from one sample sequenced in a study of cytomegalovirus exposure and HLA in healthy donors. The protocol was immunoSEQ multiplex PCR, while the TCRdb copy is restricted to in-frame clones and leaves out a portion. This sample carries around 300,000 clones, around 90% of them seen once, and the ten largest clones take about 1%. The sequenced material came from PBMCs. These receptors came from a woman between 25 and 40 years old in good health and CMV-seropositive.

V usage is TRBV7-3 and J usage is TRBJ1-1; the D gene is possibly TRBD1 (5 bases). CDR3 length: 15 amino acids. V dropped 5 bases and J dropped 6 bases, with 19 bases sitting between them. CDR1 is SGHTA and CDR2 is FQGTGA in the germline V gene. The DNA of the CDR3 is TGTGCCAGCAGCCCACTAGGGCAGGGTATGGCTGAAGCTTTCTTT. It is translated as CASSPLGQGMAEAFF.

This rearrangement joins TRBV30 to TRBJ1-1, with D possibly TRBD1 on 6 matching bases. The CDR3 covers 14 residues. Trimming removed 3 bases at V and 1 base at J, with 12 bases between. Looked up from germline, CDR1 is GTSNPN and CDR2 is SVGIG (reference sequence). This CDR3 reads CAWRDSNANTEAFF. The CDR3 nucleotides are TGTGCCTGGAGGGACAGCAATGCGAACACTGAAGCTTTCTTT.

This chain connects TRBV4-1 to TRBJ2-7; 13 bases are a match to TRBD2. V gave up 4 bases and J gave up 2 bases; unmatched junction bases: 5. The CDR3 runs 16 residues. CDR1 MGHRA and CDR2 YSYEKL come from the germline V gene. Here the CDR3 reads CASSPRTSGSAYEQYF. The CDR3 region has the DNA TGCGCCAGCAGCCCCCGGACTAGCGGGAGTGCCTACGAGCAGTACTTC.

This rearrangement joins TRBV9 to TRBJ1-3; D may be TRBD1 (6 bases). V was pared by 0 bases and J by 2 bases, with 15 bases between. The CDR3 runs 17 residues. Germline CDR1 and CDR2: SGDLS and YYNGEE. CDR3 DNA sequence: TGTGCCAGCAGCGTAGCGTTGGGGGCCGGGGCTGGAAACACCATATATTTT. The encoded protein is CASSVALGAGAGNTIYF.

The chain uses TRBV27 and TRBJ2-7; D gene uncertain. The V and J ends lost 5 bases and 2 bases respectively, with 4 bases between them. Germline CDR1 and CDR2: MNHEY and SMNVEV (reference sequence). CDR3 length: 11 residues. The CDR3 nucleotides read TGTGCCAGCAGTCGCCCCTACGAGCAGTACTTC. Translated, it gives CASSRPYEQYF.

The chain employs TRBV5-1 and TRBJ1-1, with D perhaps matching TRBD1 (6 bases). V lost 1 base to trimming and J lost 4 bases, with 14 bases between them. This CDR3 contains 15 residues. From germline, CDR1 is SGHRS and CDR2 YFSETQ. The CDR3 bases are TGCGCCAGCAGCTTGCGGGCACAGGGTGCCACTGAAGCTTTCTTT. This translates into CASSLRAQGATEAFF.

The V call is TRBV28, the J call TRBJ2-1; no clear D gene. Germline CDR1 is MDHEN and CDR2 is SYDVKM. The CDR3 sequence is 12 residues long. The V end lost 6 bases, the J end lost 4 bases, and 7 bases lay between the germline ends. The CDR3, as DNA: TGTGCCAGCAGCCTAGGGTACAATGAGCAGTTCTTC. It yields the protein CASSLGYNEQFF.

V gene TRBV7-8 combines with J gene TRBJ2-3; 8 bases agree with TRBD2. Losses at the gene ends were 0 bases for V and 0 bases for J; bases not matched to a gene: 2. CDR1 SGHVS and CDR2 FQNEAQ come from the germline V gene. This CDR3 is 16 amino acids long. CDR3 DNA sequence: TGTGCCAGCAGCTTAGCGCCTAGCGGGAGCACAGATACGCAGTATTTT. Its translation is CASSLAPSGSTDTQYF.

The chain carries TRBV10-3 and TRBJ2-2; no firm D call. Germline CDR1 and CDR2: ENHRY and SYGVKD. V was trimmed by 2 bases and J by 3 bases, leaving 7 bases between them. The CDR3 length is 14 residues. As DNA, the CDR3 is TGTGCCATCAGTGAGAACAGCTACACCGGGGAGCTGTTTTTT. Encoded protein: CAISENSYTGELFF.

The chain links TRBV13 to TRBJ2-7; 8 bases fit TRBD2. The J segment lost 5 bases and the V segment lost 4 bases, leaving 10 bases of the junction unmatched. The CDR3 length is 15 residues. Germline V lookup: CDR1 PRHDT, CDR2 FYEKMQ (reference sequence). DNA of the CDR3: TGTGCCAGCAGCTCCCCCGGACTAGCTCGCGACGAGCAGTACTTC. It is translated as CASSSPGLARDEQYF.

The rearrangement joins TRBV6-5 to TRBJ1-4; D possibly corresponds to TRBD1 (6 bases). This CDR3 region has 11 residues. The V end was cut by 5 bases, the J end by 13 bases, with 11 bases between. Germline assignment: CDR1 MNHEY and CDR2 SVGAGI. The CDR3 sequence: CASSHRDRLFF. CDR3 nucleotide sequence: TGTGCCAGCAGTCACAGGGATCGACTGTTTTTT.

This sequence joins TRBV29-1 and TRBJ2-7; TRBD2 matches at 12 bases. CDR1 and CDR2 (germline): SQVTM, ANQGSEA. The CDR3 spans 13 residues. V trimming: 7 bases; J trimming: 4 bases; junction bases outside the gene matches: 5. The CDR3 here is CSARLAGVYEQYF. DNA of the CDR3: TGCAGCGCCAGACTAGCGGGAGTGTACGAGCAGTACTTC.

The chain employs TRBV28 and TRBJ2-7, with D uncertain. Germline V gene lookup returns CDR1 MDHEN and CDR2 SYDVKM. This CDR3 has 11 amino acids. The ends were cut back, 4 bases at V and 12 bases at J, with 13 bases in the middle. In DNA, the CDR3 is TGTGCCAGCAGTTCTCACCTCTCCCGGTACTTC. The encoded protein is CASSSHLSRYF.

The chain carries TRBV7-3 and TRBJ1-2, with D perhaps matching TRBD1 (6 bases). The CDR3 loop spans 15 amino acids. CDR1 and CDR2 (germline): SGHTA, FQGTGA. DNA of the CDR3: TGTACCACCCCCACAGGGATCCTCCCTAACTATGGCTACACCTTC. It yields the protein CTTPTGILPNYGYTF.

CDR3 DNA: TGTGCCAGCAGCGGTTGGACAGTCTACGAGCAGTACTTC. Protein sequence: CASSGWTVYEQYF. The J gene is TRBJ2-7, the V gene TRBV9, with D maybe TRBD1 (6 bases). CDR3 length equals 13 residues. V lost 3 bases, J lost 3 bases, and 10 bases lay in between. Germline V CDR1 and CDR2: SGDLS, YYNGEE.

The chain joins TRBV6-1 to TRBJ1-1; possibly TRBD1 for D (5 bases). This CDR3 has 10 residues. CDR1 is MNHNS, CDR2 SASEGT, per germline. With 2 bases removed from V and 10 bases from J, the gap between germline ends came to 5 bases. The CDR3 bases are TGTGCCAGCAGTGAAAGGGGAGCTTTCTTT. It translates to CASSERGAFF.

The chain combines TRBV19 with TRBJ2-3, with 13 bases aligning to TRBD2. The germline gives CDR1 LNHDA, CDR2 SQIVND (reference sequence). V lost 1 base, J lost 3 bases, and 4 bases stayed unmatched. The CDR3 contains 17 residues. The CDR3: CASSIALTSGRTDTQYF. The CDR3 nucleotides read TGTGCCAGTAGTATAGCGTTGACTAGCGGGAGGACAGATACGCAGTATTTT.

The CDR3 spells CASSRAVRRSSNTGELFF. The CDR3 DNA is TGTGCCAGCAGCCGAGCGGTACGGAGGAGTTCGAACACCGGGGAGCTGTTTTTT. The genes are TRBV7-2 and TRBJ2-2; D perhaps matches TRBD2 (5 bases). The CDR3 is made up of 18 amino acids. V gave up 5 bases and J gave up 0 bases, with 19 bases separating them. The V gene's germline CDR1 is SGHTA and CDR2 FQGNSA.

The chain has TRBV6-1 and TRBJ1-5, with a tentative D call TRBD1 (5 bases). The CDR3 is made up of 15 amino acids. Trimming stripped 3 bases from V and 9 bases from J, with 18 bases between. Germline CDR1 and CDR2: MNHNS and SASEGT. The CDR3 protein is CASSDGAAGKLPQHF. In DNA, the CDR3 is TGTGCCAGCAGTGATGGTGCGGCAGGGAAGCTGCCCCAGCATTTT.

The chain has TRBV28 and TRBJ2-7; 8 bases are a match to TRBD1. The CDR3 length is 15 residues. The V gene's germline CDR1 is MDHEN and CDR2 SYDVKM. V lost 5 bases, J lost 4 bases, and 10 bases stayed unmatched. The chain's CDR3 is CASSLPGTGLYEQYF. CDR3 sequence (DNA): TGTGCCAGCAGTCTACCCGGGACAGGACTTTACGAGCAGTACTTC.

The chain is built from TRBV20-1 and TRBJ1-1; D gene uncertain. This CDR3 is 9 amino acids long. Germline assignment: CDR1 DFQATT and CDR2 SNEGSKA (reference sequence). This chain's CDR3 is CKAGTEAFF. The DNA of the CDR3 is TGCAAAGCGGGCACTGAAGCTTTCTTT.

This clone was recorded once. The chain uses TRBV11-2 and TRBJ2-5; TRBD2 might be the D (6 bases). Germline V lookup: CDR1 SGHAT, CDR2 FQNNGV. The CDR3 has 15 residues. V lost 6 bases and J 1 base, leaving 15 bases between the germline ends. The DNA for the CDR3 is TGTGCCAGCAGATCACTCCGGGGGACCCAAGAGACCCAGTACTTC. Its protein is CASRSLRGTQETQYF. Using reference TRBV11-2 and TRBJ2-5 for the parts outside the CDR3, the full variable domain is EAGVAQSPRYKIIEKRQSVAFWCNPISGHATLYWYQQILGQGPKLLIQFQNNGVVDDSQLPKDRFSAERLKGVDSTLKIQPAKLEDSAVYLCASRSLRGTQETQYFGPGTRLLVL.

The chain combines TRBV6-5 with TRBJ2-1, with TRBD1 matching 8 bases. J gave up 7 bases and V 0 bases, and 8 bases lay outside the gene matches. Germline loops: CDR1 MNHEY, CDR2 SVGAGI. The CDR3 extends over 16 amino acids. The CDR3 loop reads CASSYSGTGGQNEQFF. The CDR3 bases are TGTGCCAGCAGTTACTCGGGAACAGGGGGTCAGAATGAGCAGTTCTTC.

The rearrangement joins TRBV7-9 to TRBJ1-2; 7 bases fit TRBD1. Losses at the gene ends were 5 bases for V and 7 bases for J; bases not matched to a gene: 16. Germline CDR1 and CDR2: SEHNR and FQNEAQ (reference sequence). The CDR3 loop spans 16 amino acids. As DNA, the CDR3 is TGTGCCAGCAGCACCACAAACGGACAGGACGGCTCTGGCTACACCTTC. Translating gives CASSTTNGQDGSGYTF. The complete variable domain, with remaining parts taken from reference TRBV7-9 and TRBJ1-2, reads DTGVSQNPRHKITKRGQNVTFRCDPISEHNRLYWYRQTLGQGPEFLTYFQNEAQLEKSRLLSDRFSAERPKGSFSTLEIQRTEQGDSAMYLCASSTTNGQDGSGYTFGSGTRLTVV.